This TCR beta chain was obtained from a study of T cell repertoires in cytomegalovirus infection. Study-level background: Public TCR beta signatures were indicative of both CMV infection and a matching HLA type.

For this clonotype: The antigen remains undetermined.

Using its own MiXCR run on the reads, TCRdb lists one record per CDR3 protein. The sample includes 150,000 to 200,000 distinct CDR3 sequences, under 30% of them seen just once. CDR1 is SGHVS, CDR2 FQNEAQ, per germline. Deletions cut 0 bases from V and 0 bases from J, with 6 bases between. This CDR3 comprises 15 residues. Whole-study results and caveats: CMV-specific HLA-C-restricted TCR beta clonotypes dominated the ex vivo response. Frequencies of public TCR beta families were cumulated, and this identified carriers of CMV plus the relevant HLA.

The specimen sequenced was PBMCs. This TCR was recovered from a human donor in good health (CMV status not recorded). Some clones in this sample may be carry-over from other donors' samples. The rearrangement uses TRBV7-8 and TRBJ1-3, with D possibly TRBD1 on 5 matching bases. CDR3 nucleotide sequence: TGTGCCAGCAGCTTAGCCGGACACTCTGGAAACACCATATATTTT. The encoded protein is CASSLAGHSGNTIYF. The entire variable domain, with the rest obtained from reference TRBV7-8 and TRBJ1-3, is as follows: GAGVSQSPRYKVAKRGQDVALRCDPISGHVSLFWYQQALGQGPEFLTYFQNEAQLDKSGLPSDRFFAERPEGSVSTLKIQRTQQEDSAVYLCASSLAGHSGNTIYFGEGSWLTVV.